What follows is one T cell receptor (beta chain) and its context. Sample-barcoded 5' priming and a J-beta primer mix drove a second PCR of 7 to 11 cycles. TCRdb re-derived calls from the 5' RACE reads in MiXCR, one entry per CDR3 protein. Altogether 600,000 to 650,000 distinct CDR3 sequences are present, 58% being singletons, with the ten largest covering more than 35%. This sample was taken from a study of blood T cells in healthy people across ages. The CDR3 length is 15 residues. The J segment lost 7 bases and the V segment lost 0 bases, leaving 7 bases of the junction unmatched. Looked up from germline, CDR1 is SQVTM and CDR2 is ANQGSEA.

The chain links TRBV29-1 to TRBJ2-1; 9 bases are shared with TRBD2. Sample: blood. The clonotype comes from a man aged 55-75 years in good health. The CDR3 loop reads CSVEDLGTSLNEQFF. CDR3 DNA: TGCAGCGTTGAAGATCTTGGGACTAGCTTGAATGAGCAGTTCTTC.